The 10 T cell receptor beta chains reported below all come from one sample, sequenced in a study of CD8+CD57+ T cells in acquired aplastic anemia. Before being chosen for sequencing, patients had shown CD8+CD57+ cell expansion by flow cytometry. Both TCR beta VDJ combination and CDR3 sequence profiling were carried out. Genomic DNA was the template for this profiling. From the reads, TCRdb called clonotypes with MiXCR, one entry per CDR3 protein. The sample records more than 150,000 distinct CDR3 sequences, roughly 50% being singletons. Input material: sorted CD4+, CD8+, or CD8+CD57+ T cells (not recorded which) from PBMCs. These receptors were taken from a human donor with aplastic anemia.

This clonotype was detected only a few times. CDR3 coding DNA: TGTGCTAGAGATCCTTCAGGCGGGGAAAAACTGTTTTTT. This translates into CARDPSGGEKLFF. The V and J genes are TRBV7-7 and TRBJ1-4; the D is unclear. Germline assignment: CDR1 SSHAT and CDR2 FNYEAQ (reference sequence). This CDR3 contains 13 residues.

This clonotype was found many times. The chain is built from TRBV7-2 and TRBJ2-1; 13 nucleotides match TRBD2. Germline lookup yields CDR1 SGHTA and CDR2 FQGNSA. The CDR3 loop spans 15 amino acids. V was pared by 5 bases and J by 7 bases, with 5 bases of the junction left unmatched. CDR3 region: CASSLGLAGHNEQFF. CDR3 in DNA: TGTGCCAGCAGCCTGGGACTAGCGGGGCATAATGAGCAGTTCTTC.

This clonotype was detected many times. The CDR3 here is CASSIDGRGTTDTQYF. The CDR3, as DNA: TGTGCCAGTAGTATAGATGGACGGGGTACCACAGATACGCAGTATTTT. The chain is built from TRBV19 and TRBJ2-3; D perhaps matches TRBD2 (5 bases). This CDR3 contains 16 residues. The V end lost 0 bases, the J end lost 2 bases, and 12 bases lay between the germline ends. CDR1 and CDR2 (germline): LNHDA, SQIVND (reference sequence).

On this clonotype: A read error may account for a junction end that differs from germline. V is TRBV11-1 and J is TRBJ2-1; no reliable D call. Germline V gene lookup returns CDR1 SGHAT and CDR2 FQDESV (reference sequence). The CDR3 loop spans 14 amino acids. CDR3 sequence reads: CASSLANSYDEQFF. DNA of the CDR3: TGTGCCAGCAGCTTAGCGAATAGCTACGATGAGCAGTTCTTC.

Worth noting for this clonotype: At one end the junction does not follow the germline gene, possibly because of a read error. The V call is TRBV20-1, the J call TRBJ2-1; weak D call: TRBD2 (5 bases). Germline CDR1 and CDR2: DFQATT and SNEGSKA (reference sequence). This CDR3 spans 14 amino acids. In nucleotides, the CDR3 is TGCAGTGCGAGAGACGCCGGGAAATCCAATGAGCAGTTCTTC. Amino acids: CSARDAGKSNEQFF.

There are many counts of this clonotype. Here the CDR3 reads CASSFVPTGELFF. CDR3 DNA sequence: TGTGCCAGCAGCTTCGTTCCCACCGGGGAGCTGTTTTTT. This sequence joins TRBV7-2 and TRBJ2-2; D is unresolved. Germline values: CDR1 SGHTA, CDR2 FQGNSA. Trimming pared 3 bases from V and 4 bases from J, leaving 6 bases between. The CDR3 contains 13 residues. Using reference TRBV7-2 and TRBJ2-2 for the parts outside the CDR3, the full variable domain is GAGVSQSPSNKVTEKGKDVELRCDPISGHTALYWYRQSLGQGLEFLIYFQGNSAPDKSGLPSDRFSAERTGGSVSTLTIQRTQQEDSAVYLCASSFVPTGELFFGEGSRLTVL.

This clonotype has just a few counts. The genes are TRBV2 and TRBJ2-7; D tentatively reads TRBD1 or TRBD2 (5 bases each). This CDR3 has 15 residues. Between the trimmed V and J ends, which lost 6 bases and 0 bases, there was a span of 15 bases. The germline gives CDR1 SNHLY, CDR2 FYNNEI. CDR3 sequence (DNA): TGTGCCAGCAGGGGAGTCGGGACGGGCTCCTACGAGCAGTACTTC. Protein product: CASRGVGTGSYEQYF.

On this clonotype itself: At one boundary the junction diverges from the germline segment, which might be a read error. This chain connects TRBV18 to TRBJ1-6; 9 nucleotides line up with TRBD1. Per the germline V gene, CDR1 is KGHSH and CDR2 is LQKENI. CDR3 length: 14 amino acids. The CDR3 reads CASSPSGQGSPLRF. Here the CDR3 DNA reads TGTGCCAGCTCACCATCAGGACAGGGGTCACCCCTCCGCTTT.

In this sample, this clonotype turned up many times. V usage is TRBV12-3 or TRBV12-4 and J usage is TRBJ2-1; D uncertain. CDR3 length: 15 amino acids. The V end was cut by 4 bases, the J end by 4 bases, with 14 bases between. The CDR3 spells CASSSQTGRYNEQFF. DNA for the CDR3: TGTGCCAGCAGTTCCCAGACGGGCCGATACAATGAGCAGTTCTTC.

The V call is TRBV29-1, the J call TRBJ2-7; possibly TRBD1 or TRBD2 for D (5 bases each). V was shortened by 4 bases and J by 5 bases, with 24 bases between the two germline ends. The CDR3 sequence is 16 residues long. Germline loops: CDR1 SQVTM, CDR2 ANQGSEA. CDR3 bases: TGCAGCGTTGGAGTTGCGTGGGGGTCAACCCACCACGAGCAGTACTTC. Translated, it gives CSVGVAWGSTHHEQYF.